Sequencing of this T cell receptor (beta chain) was carried out in a study of PD-1 blockade in classical Hodgkin lymphoma. The study, taken as a whole, reports: Relapsed/refractory patients reportedly had the lowest baseline TCR diversity, below newly diagnosed patients, who were below healthy donors. Underlying causes for the observed repertoire differences were not defined, possibly disease activity or prior therapy. Complete responders matched newly diagnosed patients in baseline diversity.

Each patient experienced a relapse that followed autologous stem cell transplantation, and brentuximab vedotin exposure varied. On this clone: Its antigen is unknown.

Produced via immunoSEQ multiplex PCR; TCRdb's table is partial and in-frame only. This table has 20,000 to 25,000 clones, 70% to 80% appearing once. Germline V CDR1 and CDR2: LNHDA, SQIVND (reference sequence). V shed 3 bases and J shed 7 bases, with 13 bases lying between them. The CDR3 is made up of 15 amino acids. The genes are TRBV19 and TRBJ1-6; D is perhaps TRBD1 (5 bases). The starting material was peripheral blood mononuclear cells (PBMCs), obtained at baseline. The receptor was derived from a human donor with classical Hodgkin lymphoma. The DNA for the CDR3 is TGTGCCAGTAGTATCAGGCAGGAGGGGAATTCACCCCTCCACTTT. Protein: CASSIRQEGNSPLHF.